A selection of T cell receptor beta chains follows, all from one sample in a study of human T cells and chemical hapten exposure. Each CDR3 protein gets one entry after TCRdb re-called the RACE reads with MiXCR. The sample shows around 360,000 distinct CDR3 sequences, about 6% of them seen only once. The sequenced sample was whole blood, obtained in connection with sensitization to the hapten diphenylcyclopropenone (DPC). The receptors here all came from a woman aged 18 to 35 with alopecia areata. Some clones in this sample may be carry-over from other donors' samples. CDR3s include the opening cysteine and the closing phenylalanine or tryptophan. A D gene is named only where the DNA matches it firmly. Expanded clones get a size class; other rows say once, few or many, or leave the size out.

>NA|TRBJ1-2|few|TRBV18
TGTGCCAGCTCACCAGTCGGGCAGGGCCGGGATGGCTACACCTTC
CASSPVGQGRDGYTF
>NA|TRBJ1-3|few|TRBV6-6
TGTGCCAGCGCCTTGCCTTCTGGAAACACCATATATTTT
CASALPSGNTIYF
>NA|TRBJ1-2|many|TRBV6-5
TGTGCCAGCAGCCCGTCCGGACCATTGCCGAACTATGGCTACACCTTC
CASSPSGPLPNYGYTF
>NA|TRBJ1-6|many|TRBV12-3/TRBV12-4
TGTGCCAGCAGTCCCGGACAGAGAGATAATTCACCCCTCCACTTT
CASSPGQRDNSPLHF
>TRBD1|TRBJ1-1|few|TRBV28
TGTGCCAGCAATCCACCCCCGGGACAGGAGGTCACTGAAGCTTTCTTT
CASNPPPGQEVTEAFF
>TRBD1|TRBJ2-3|many|TRBV7-9
TGTGCCAGCAGGACAGGGGGCACAGATACGCAGTATTTT
CASRTGGTDTQYF
>TRBD1|TRBJ1-1|many|TRBV7-3
TGTGCCAGCAGCTCTTGGACAGGGGGCGGAGGTGAAGCTTTCTTT
CASSSWTGGGGEAFF
>NA|TRBJ2-2|few|TRBV29-1
TGCAGCGTTGAAGTTTCAACTACCACGGTCGGGGAGCTGTTTTTT
CSVEVSTTTVGELFF
>TRBD2|TRBJ2-3|few|TRBV7-9
TGTGCCAGCAGCTTAGGGGTCCGAACTAGCGGTTACACAGATACGCAGTATTTT
CASSLGVRTSGYTDTQYF
>NA|TRBJ1-4|few|TRBV5-6
TGTGCCAGCAGCTTACGGAGATATGAAAAACTGTTTTTT
CASSLRRYEKLFF
>NA|TRBJ2-7|many|TRBV20-1
TGCAGTGGTAGAGGGTCCTACGAGCAGTACTTC
CSGRGSYEQYF
>NA|TRBJ2-3|few|TRBV6-1
TGTGCCAGCAGTGATAGGGGTGATACGCAGTATTTT
CASSDRGDTQYF
>NA|TRBJ2-7|few|TRBV6-5
TGTGCCAGCAGCCGAAACTCCTACGAGCAGTACTTC
CASSRNSYEQYF
>NA|TRBJ2-5|few|TRBV12-3/TRBV12-4
TGTGCCAGCAGTTCCGGACGAGAGACCCAGTACTTC
CASSSGRETQYF
>NA|TRBJ1-2|NA|TRBV6-4
TGTGCCAGCAGGCAGGGTTTCAATGGCTACACCTTC
CASRQGFNGYTF
>TRBD2|TRBJ2-4|NA|TRBV4-2
TGTGCCAGCAGCCAAGATCAGAACGGGGGGGCGGGAGGCATTCAGTACTTC
CASSQDQNGGAGGIQYF
>TRBD1|TRBJ1-2|NA|TRBV19
TGTGCCAGTACCCAAGGCTGGACAGGGTATGGCTACACCTTC
CASTQGWTGYGYTF
>NA|TRBJ2-4|few|TRBV6-5
TGTGCCAGCAGTGAGGGAGGGGGAACCAAAAACATTCAGTACTTC
CASSEGGGTKNIQYF
>TRBD1|TRBJ2-7|few|TRBV27
TGTGCCAGCAGTTCTCCAGGGGGCGATAGAAACTACGAGCAGTACTTC
CASSSPGGDRNYEQYF
>TRBD2|TRBJ2-2|NA|TRBV28
TGTGCCAGCAGGGGAAGCGGGACTAGGGCGTGGACCGGGGAGCTGTTTTTT
CASRGSGTRAWTGELFF
>NA|TRBJ1-2|few|TRBV3-1
TGTGCCAGCAGGGACCCCCAATATGGCTACACCTTC
CASRDPQYGYTF
>NA|TRBJ2-5|few|TRBV5-1
TGCGCCAGCAGCTCGGACTTAGGCGAGACCCAGTACTTC
CASSSDLGETQYF
>NA|TRBJ2-3|few|TRBV14
TGTGCCAGCAGCCACGGGACACGTACGCAGTATTTT
CASSHGTRTQYF
>NA|TRBJ1-2|few|TRBV24-1
TGTGCCACCAGTGAGCCAGGGATCCGCTATGGCTACACCTTC
CATSEPGIRYGYTF
>TRBD1|TRBJ1-6|many|TRBV5-1
TGCGCCAGCAGCACGACCCGGGACAGGCTTAATTCACCCCTCCACTTT
CASSTTRDRLNSPLHF
>NA|TRBJ1-1|few|TRBV5-5
TGTGCCAGCAGCTTGGAATGGCAGGGATGGAGTGAAGCTTTCTTT
CASSLEWQGWSEAFF
>NA|TRBJ2-5|NA|TRBV24-1
TGTGCCACCAGTGATCCAAACCGGGCAGGCGAGACCCAGTACTTC
CATSDPNRAGETQYF
>NA|TRBJ2-7|large|TRBV28
TGTGCCAGCAGTCGGACTGCCGAGCAGTACTTC
CASSRTAEQYF
>NA|TRBJ2-3|NA|TRBV11-2
TGTGCCAGCAGCCGGAAGAGCACGGTCGGAGATACGCAGTATTTT
CASSRKSTVGDTQYF
>NA|TRBJ1-4|few|TRBV3-1
TGTGCCAGCAGACGAGACAGTATGAATGAAAAACTGTTTTTT
CASRRDSMNEKLFF
>TRBD2|TRBJ2-1|many|TRBV20-1
TGCAGTGCGAGACGAACTAGCGGGGGGGAGCAGTTCTTC
CSARRTSGGEQFF
>NA|TRBJ2-3|NA|TRBV20-1
TGCAGTGCTCAACCGGGTAACACAGATACGCAGTATTTT
CSAQPGNTDTQYF
>TRBD2|TRBJ2-3|NA|TRBV6-4
TGTGCCAGCTCGGAGCGGGGGGGAGCAGATACGCAGTATTTT
CASSERGGADTQYF
>TRBD2|TRBJ2-5|many|TRBV10-3
TGTGCCATCAGTGAGAGATCGGGGGGACCACAAGAGACCCAGTACTTC
CAISERSGGPQETQYF
>NA|TRBJ2-3|many|TRBV20-1
TGCAGTGCCTCAGATGACCCCCGGAGGTTAGATACGCAGTATTTT
CSASDDPRRLDTQYF
>TRBD2|TRBJ2-1|few|TRBV5-6
TGTGCCAGCAGCTTGGCCTGGAACGGGGGGACCAATGAGCAGTTCTTC
CASSLAWNGGTNEQFF
>NA|TRBJ1-2|many|TRBV7-9
TGTGCCAGCAGCTCGAGGGGGTTGAATGGCTACACCTTC
CASSSRGLNGYTF
>TRBD1|TRBJ1-5|few|TRBV20-1
TGCAGTGCTAGATTACCGGGACAGGGACGCGAGCCCCAGCATTTT
CSARLPGQGREPQHF
>NA|TRBJ1-1|many|TRBV4-3
TGCGCCAGCAGCCAAGTATTACAGGGAGAGAGTGAAGCTTTCTTT
CASSQVLQGESEAFF
>TRBD1|TRBJ1-5|many|TRBV12-3/TRBV12-4
TGTGCCAGCAGTTCCGGACAGGGGAAACGGCAGCCCCAGCATTTT
CASSSGQGKRQPQHF
>NA|TRBJ2-3|NA|TRBV9
TGTGCCAGCAGCGTAGGAGTCGGGGGCAGGGGCACAGATACGCAGTATTTT
CASSVGVGGRGTDTQYF
>NA|TRBJ1-4|few|TRBV5-1
TGCGCCAGCAGCTTGGGGACACCTGCAACTAATGAAAAACTGTTTTTT
CASSLGTPATNEKLFF
>TRBD2|TRBJ2-7|many|TRBV28
TGTGCCAGCAGTTCCGGACTAGCGGGGACCTACGAGCAGTACTTC
CASSSGLAGTYEQYF
>NA|TRBJ2-1|NA|TRBV5-1
TGCGCCAGCAGCTATGAATCACCGAGAGAGCAGTTCTTC
CASSYESPREQFF
>TRBD2|TRBJ2-2|few|TRBV7-3
TGTGCCAGCAGCTTCCGCCGGGAGGGCGGGGAGCTGTTTTTT
CASSFRREGGELFF
>NA|TRBJ1-5|few|TRBV20-1
TGCAGTGCTTCGATACTGGGGGGTAATCAGCCCCAGCATTTT
CSASILGGNQPQHF
>NA|TRBJ1-2|many|TRBV7-9
TGTGCCAGCACCCAACAAGACAGATACTATGGCTACACCTTC
CASTQQDRYYGYTF
>NA|TRBJ1-6|many|TRBV6-5
TGTGCCAGCAGTTACAGGCATAATTCACCCCTCCACTTT
CASSYRHNSPLHF
>NA|TRBJ1-1|medium-sized|TRBV6-5
TGTGCCAGCAATTGGGGCGTGGACACTGAAGCTTTCTTT
CASNWGVDTEAFF
>NA|TRBJ2-3|many|TRBV5-1
TGCGCCAGCAGCTTGTCCTCAGGCACAGATACGCAGTATTTT
CASSLSSGTDTQYF
>NA|TRBJ2-3|few|TRBV6-5
TGTGCCAGCAGTTTCCCCCTCCGTACAGATACGCAGTATTTT
CASSFPLRTDTQYF
>NA|TRBJ2-3|NA|TRBV12-3/TRBV12-4
TGTGCCAGCAGTTGGGGCCCCGGTAGCACAGATACGCAGTATTTT
CASSWGPGSTDTQYF
>TRBD1|TRBJ2-6|NA|TRBV25-1
TGTGCCAGCAGTGAATGGAGACAGGGTAAAGCCGGGGCCAACGTCCTGACTTTC
CASSEWRQGKAGANVLTF
>NA|TRBJ2-7|few|TRBV7-2
TGTGCCAGCAGCTTCGGGAAACTAACCCACGAGCAGTACTTC
CASSFGKLTHEQYF